The T cell receptor (beta chain) described here comes from a study of glioma-infiltrating T cells. About the study: Dexamethasone exposure before glioma surgery was limited to six or fewer days. Blood libraries targeted roughly 4- to 11-fold coverage of 1 million or so T cells. Study results and limitations: Gliomas, especially low-grade, showed above-expected tissue-blood divergence; non-neoplastic patients showed below. Tissue and blood shared very few CDR3 sequences.

Germline assignment: CDR1 SGHAT and CDR2 FQNNGV. The CDR3 is made up of 14 amino acids. The ends were cut back, 7 bases at V and 8 bases at J, with 19 bases in the middle. Points on this clonotype: Its target is not known.

Using RNA template, CDR3s of TCR alpha and beta were amplified with iRepertoire arm-PCR. Each CDR3 protein gets one entry after TCRdb re-called the multiplex PCR reads with MiXCR. The top ten clones hold 9.5% to 15% of a sample with about 410,000 distinct CDR3 sequences, 41% of them seen once. This rearrangement joins TRBV11-2 to TRBJ2-3; no reliable D call. The sequence was obtained from a human donor with low-grade glioma or glioblastoma, undergoing nonglioma brain surgery, or in good health (not recorded which). The sequenced sample was glioma tissue, nonneoplastic brain tissue, or PBMCs (not recorded which). The DNA of the CDR3 is TGTGCCAGCACGCGACGGGCCGGCTTAGGTACGCAGTATTTT. This encodes CASTRRAGLGTQYF.